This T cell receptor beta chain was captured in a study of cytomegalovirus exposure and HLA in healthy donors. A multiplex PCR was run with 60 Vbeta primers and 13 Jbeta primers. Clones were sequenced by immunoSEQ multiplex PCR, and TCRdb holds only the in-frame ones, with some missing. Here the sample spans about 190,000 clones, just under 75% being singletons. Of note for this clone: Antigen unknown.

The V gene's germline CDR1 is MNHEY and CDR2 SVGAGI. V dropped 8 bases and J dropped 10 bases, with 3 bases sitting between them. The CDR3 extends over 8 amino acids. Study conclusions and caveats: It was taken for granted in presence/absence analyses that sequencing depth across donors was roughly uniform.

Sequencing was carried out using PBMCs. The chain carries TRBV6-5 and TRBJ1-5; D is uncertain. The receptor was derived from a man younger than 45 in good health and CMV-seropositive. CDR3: CASQPQHF. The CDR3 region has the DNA TGTGCCAGCCAACCCCAGCATTTT.